The clone carrying this TCR beta chain was picked up one time. As yet, its antigen is unknown. The germline V gene has CDR1 SGHNT and CDR2 YYREEE (reference sequence). This CDR3 has 15 residues. V lost 0 bases and J lost 7, with 13 bases in between. The entry originates in a study of cytomegalovirus exposure and HLA in healthy donors. General study results and limits: The records held CMV serostatus as the only immune exposure information.

The PCR ran on 60 Vbeta and 13 Jbeta primers. The protocol was immunoSEQ multiplex PCR, while the TCRdb copy is restricted to in-frame clones and leaves out a portion. This table has 170,000 or so clones, roughly three quarters appearing once. Sequenced input: PBMCs. The receptor was isolated from a woman aged 50 to 60 in good health and CMV-seropositive. The chain combines TRBV5-4 with TRBJ1-4; TRBD1 might be the D (6 bases). CDR3 loop: CASSLDRVGGEKLFF. The CDR3 region has the DNA TGTGCCAGCAGCTTGGACAGGGTTGGTGGTGAAAAACTGTTTTTT. Variable domain in full (rest from reference TRBV5-4 and TRBJ1-4): ETGVTQSPTHLIKTRGQQVTLRCSSQSGHNTVSWYQQALGQGPQFIFQYYREEENGRGNFPPRFSGLQFPNYSSELNVNALELDDSALYLCASSLDRVGGEKLFFGSGTQLSVL.